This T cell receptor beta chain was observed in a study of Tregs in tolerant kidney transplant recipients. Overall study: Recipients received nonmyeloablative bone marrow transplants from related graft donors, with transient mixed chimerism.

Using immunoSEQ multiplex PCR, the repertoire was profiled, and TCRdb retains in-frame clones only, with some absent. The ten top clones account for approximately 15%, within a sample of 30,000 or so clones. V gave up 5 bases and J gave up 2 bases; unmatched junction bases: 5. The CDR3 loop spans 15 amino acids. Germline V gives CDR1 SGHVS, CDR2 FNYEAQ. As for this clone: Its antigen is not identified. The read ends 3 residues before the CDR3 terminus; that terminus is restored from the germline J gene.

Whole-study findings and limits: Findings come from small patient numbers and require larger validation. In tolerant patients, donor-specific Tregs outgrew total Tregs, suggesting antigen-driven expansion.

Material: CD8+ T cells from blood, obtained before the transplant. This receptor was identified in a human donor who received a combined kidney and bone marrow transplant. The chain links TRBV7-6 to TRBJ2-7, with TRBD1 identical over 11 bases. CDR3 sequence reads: CASSPGTGGTYEQYF. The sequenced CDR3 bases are TGTGCCAGCAGCCCCGGGACAGGGGGAACCTACGAG.